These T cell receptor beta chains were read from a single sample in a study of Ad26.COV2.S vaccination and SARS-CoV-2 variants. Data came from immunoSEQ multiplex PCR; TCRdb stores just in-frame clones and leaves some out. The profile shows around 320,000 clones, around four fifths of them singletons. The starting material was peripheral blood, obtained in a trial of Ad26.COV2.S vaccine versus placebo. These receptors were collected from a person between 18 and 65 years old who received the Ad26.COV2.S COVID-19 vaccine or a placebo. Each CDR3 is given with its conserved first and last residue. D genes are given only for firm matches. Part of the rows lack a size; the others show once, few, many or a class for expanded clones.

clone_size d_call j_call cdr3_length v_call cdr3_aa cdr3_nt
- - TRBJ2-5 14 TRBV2 CASREDTYKETQYF TGTGCCAGCAGGGAGGACACTTACAAAGAGACCCAGTACTTC
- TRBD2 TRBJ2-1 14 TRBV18 CASSPGTSGGLEFF TGTGCCAGCTCACCAGGGACTAGCGGGGGCCTGGAGTTCTTC
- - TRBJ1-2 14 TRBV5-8 CASSLGALGYGYTF TGTGCCAGCAGCTTAGGAGCTCTCGGCTATGGCTACACCTTC
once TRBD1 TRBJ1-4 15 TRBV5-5 CASSQRQGARIRLFF TGTGCCAGCAGCCAGAGACAGGGGGCGCGGATTCGACTGTTTTTT
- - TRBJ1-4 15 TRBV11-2 CASSLVGQLPEKLFF TGTGCCAGCAGCTTAGTGGGACAATTACCCGAAAAACTGTTTTTT
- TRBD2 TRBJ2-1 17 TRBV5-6 CASSFRLAVSAYNEQFF TGTGCCAGCAGCTTCCGACTAGCGGTGTCCGCCTACAATGAGCAGTTCTTC
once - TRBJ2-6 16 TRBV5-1 CASSPGPTSGANVLTF TGCGCCAGCAGCCCGGGACCGACATCTGGGGCCAACGTCCTGACTTTC
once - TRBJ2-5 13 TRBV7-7 CASSLDSQETQYF TGTGCTAGCAGCTTAGACAGTCAAGAGACCCAGTACTTC
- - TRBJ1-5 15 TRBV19 CASSILQGPNQPQHF TGTGCCAGTAGTATACTACAGGGTCCCAATCAGCCCCAGCATTTT
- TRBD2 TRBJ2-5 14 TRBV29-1 CSVHGTSGGWTQYF TGCAGCGTTCACGGGACTAGCGGGGGTTGGACCCAGTACTTC
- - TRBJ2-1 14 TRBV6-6 CASRDRTIYNEQFF TGTGCCAGCAGAGACAGAACCATATACAATGAGCAGTTCTTC
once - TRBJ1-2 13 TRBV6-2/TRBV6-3 CASSYLSDYGYTF TGTGCCAGCAGTTACTTATCGGATTACGGCTACACCTTC
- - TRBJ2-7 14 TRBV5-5 CASSSRGETYEQYF TGTGCCAGCAGCTCGAGGGGGGAAACCTACGAGCAGTACTTC
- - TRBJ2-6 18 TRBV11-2 CASSSGADRDKGANVLTF TGTGCCAGCAGCTCCGGGGCGGATCGGGATAAGGGGGCCAACGTCCTGACTTTC
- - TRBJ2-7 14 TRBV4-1 CASSQEVGIYEQYF TGCGCCAGCAGCCAAGAAGTCGGCATCTACGAGCAGTACTTC
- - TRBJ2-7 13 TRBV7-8 CASSFDVSYEQYF TGTGCCAGCAGCTTCGACGTCTCCTACGAGCAGTACTTC
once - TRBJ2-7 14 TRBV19 CASSFSTSIYEQYF TGTGCCAGTAGTTTCTCGACTAGTATCTACGAGCAGTACTTC
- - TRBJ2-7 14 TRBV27 CASSPSGLPGEQYF TGTGCCAGCAGTCCAAGCGGACTCCCCGGCGAGCAGTACTTC